The 9 T cell receptor beta chains below were found in one sample sequenced in a study of T cell responses to AZD1222 COVID-19 vaccine. Clones were read by immunoSEQ multiplex PCR, and TCRdb kept only the in-frame ones, dropping some. The table has over 150,000 clones, 88% seen once. This specimen was peripheral blood, taken on day 0 of AZD1222 vaccination. These TCRs come from an adult in good health.

The rearrangement links TRBV9 to TRBJ1-3, with no clear D. Germline CDR1 reads SGDLS; CDR2 reads YYNGEE. Trimming removed 2 bases from V and 0 bases from J, with 9 bases in between. This CDR3 has 15 residues. The CDR3 spells CASSVSDTSGNTIYF. For the CDR3, the DNA is TGTGCCAGCAGCGTGTCAGATACCTCTGGAAACACCATATATTTT.

V gene TRBV19 combines with J gene TRBJ2-1, with D tentatively TRBD1 or TRBD2 (5 bases each). V was cut by 4 bases and J by 10 bases, with 5 bases left in between. This CDR3 spans 10 amino acids. The germline CDR1 and CDR2 sequences are LNHDA and SQIVND (reference sequence). The CDR3 here is CASSRGEQFF. In DNA form, the CDR3 reads TGTGCCAGTAGTAGGGGGGAGCAGTTCTTC.

The chain links TRBV10-3 to TRBJ1-1; 7 bases fit TRBD1. This CDR3 contains 14 residues. With V trimmed by 3 bases and J by 1 base, 2 bases remained unmatched. Per the germline V gene, CDR1 is ENHRY and CDR2 is SYGVKD. For the CDR3, the DNA is TGTGCCATCAGTGAACAGGGGTCGAACACTGAAGCTTTCTTT. Amino acid sequence: CAISEQGSNTEAFF.

This chain joins TRBV21-1 and TRBJ2-1; TRBD2, the D gene given by the table, was not confirmed from the DNA. TRBV21-1 is shown as a pseudogene. The CDR3 has 16 residues. CDR3 sequence: CASSKFSSGSYNEQFF. The CDR3 DNA is TGTGCCAGCAGCAAATTTTCTAGCGGTTCCTACAATGAGCAGTTCTTC.

The genes are TRBV5-8 and TRBJ2-5, with D possibly TRBD2 on 5 matching bases. Germline V CDR1 and CDR2: SGHTS, YDEGEE. The CDR3 totals 13 residues. V lost 0 bases and J lost 6, with 9 bases in between. For the CDR3, the DNA is TGTGCCAGCAGCTTGGTCGGGATACAGACCCAGTACTTC. Translation gives CASSLVGIQTQYF.

CDR3 sequence (DNA): TGTGCCAGCGATTCGGGGACAATGGAGCAGTACTTC. It translates to CASDSGTMEQYF. The J gene is TRBJ2-7, the V gene TRBV2, with D possibly TRBD1 on 6 matching bases. The CDR3 is 12 residues long. Germline-derived CDR1 and CDR2 are SNHLY and FYNNEI. Trimming took 8 bases from V and 7 from J, leaving 15 bases between them.

This clone appeared a single time. This rearrangement joins TRBV3-1 (or the pseudogene TRBV3-2) to TRBJ2-7; D is unclear. V was trimmed by 3 bases and J by 3 bases, leaving 3 bases between them. This CDR3 contains 11 residues. CDR1 is LGHDT and CDR2 is YNNKEL in the germline V gene (reference sequence). For the CDR3, the DNA is TGTGCCAGCAGCCATTACTACGAGCAGTACTTC. This gives the protein CASSHYYEQYF.

The chain joins TRBV18 to TRBJ1-2; D gene uncertain. The ends were cut back, 3 bases at V and 8 bases at J, with 13 bases in the middle. The CDR3 is 13 residues long. Germline loops: CDR1 KGHSH, CDR2 LQKENI. As DNA, the CDR3 is TGTGCCAGCTCACCGACGGACTTTGGAGGCTACACCTTC. This translates into CASSPTDFGGYTF.

The chain couples TRBV13 to TRBJ2-2; D might be TRBD2 (5 bases). Trimming shortened V by 5 bases and J by 7 bases, and 11 bases separated the two germline ends. From germline, CDR1 is PRHDT and CDR2 FYEKMQ (reference sequence). CDR3 length: 13 residues. CDR3 sequence: CASSLPGVGELFF. The CDR3 DNA follows: TGTGCCAGCAGCCTGCCCGGGGTCGGGGAGCTGTTTTTT.